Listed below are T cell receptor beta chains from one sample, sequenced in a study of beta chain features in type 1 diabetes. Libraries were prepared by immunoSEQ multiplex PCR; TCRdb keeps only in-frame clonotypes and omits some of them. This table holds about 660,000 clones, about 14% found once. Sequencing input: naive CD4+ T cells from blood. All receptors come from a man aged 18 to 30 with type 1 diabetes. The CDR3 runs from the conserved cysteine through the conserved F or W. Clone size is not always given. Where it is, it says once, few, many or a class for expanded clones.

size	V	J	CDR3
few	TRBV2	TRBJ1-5	CASSETRQGGQPQHF
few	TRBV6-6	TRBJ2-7	CASSYSTFSYEQYF
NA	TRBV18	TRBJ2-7	CASSPPGTSSSYEQYF
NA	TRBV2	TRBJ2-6	CASSEEFAGANVLTF
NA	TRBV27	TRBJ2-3	CASSFSGVTDTQYF
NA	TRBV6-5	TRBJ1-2	CASSRPGETYGYTF
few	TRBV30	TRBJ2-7	CAWSNQAEQYF
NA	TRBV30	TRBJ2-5	CASYPRDSAKTQYF
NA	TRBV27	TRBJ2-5	CASSFLTEETQYF
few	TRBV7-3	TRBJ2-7	CASSLRIAGVGDEQYF
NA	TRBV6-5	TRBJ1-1	CVTGHLNTEAFF
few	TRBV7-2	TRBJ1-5	CASSPRQGDNQPQHF
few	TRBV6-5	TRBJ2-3	CASSSRTGTDTQYF
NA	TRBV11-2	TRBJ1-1	CASSFIPNTEAFF
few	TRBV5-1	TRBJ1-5	CASSLGQGDQPQHF
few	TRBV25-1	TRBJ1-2	CASSEFTENGYTF
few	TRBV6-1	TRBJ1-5	CASSDPGGGQPQHF
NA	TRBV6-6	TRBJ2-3	CASSPTGVVSDTQYF
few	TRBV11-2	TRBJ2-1	CASSQTSGNYEQFF
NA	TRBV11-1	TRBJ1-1	CASSFYGGENTEAFF
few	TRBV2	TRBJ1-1	CASSGQGDTEAFF
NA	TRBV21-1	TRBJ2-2	CASSFHRGSGTSNTGELFF
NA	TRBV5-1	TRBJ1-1	CASSLGGPSPMNTEAFF
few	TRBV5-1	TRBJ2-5	CASSLDRAGNQETQYF
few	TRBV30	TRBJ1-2	CAWSRVREDGYTF
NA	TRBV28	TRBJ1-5	CASSLYPQPQHF
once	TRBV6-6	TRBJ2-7	CASSYSGTGDSYEQYF
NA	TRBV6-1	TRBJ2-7	CASSEAQLAGGPDEQYF
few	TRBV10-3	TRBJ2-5	CAIREGRDQETQYF
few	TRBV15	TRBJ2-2	CATSRGHPAGFGELFF
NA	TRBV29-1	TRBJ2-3	CSVKGLAGGTDTQYF